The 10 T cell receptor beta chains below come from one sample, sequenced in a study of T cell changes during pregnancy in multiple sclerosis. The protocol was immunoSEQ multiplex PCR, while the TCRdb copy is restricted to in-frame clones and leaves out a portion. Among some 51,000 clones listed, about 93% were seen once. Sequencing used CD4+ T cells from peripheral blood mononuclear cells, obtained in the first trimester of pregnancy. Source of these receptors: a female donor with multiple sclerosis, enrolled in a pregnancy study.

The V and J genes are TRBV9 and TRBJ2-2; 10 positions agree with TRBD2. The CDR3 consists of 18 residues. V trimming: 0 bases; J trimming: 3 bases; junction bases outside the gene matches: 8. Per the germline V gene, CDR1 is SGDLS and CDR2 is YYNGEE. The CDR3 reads CASSVDLAGAPDTGELFF. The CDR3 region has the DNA TGTGCCAGCAGCGTAGACCTAGCGGGGGCGCCGGACACCGGGGAGCTGTTTTTT.

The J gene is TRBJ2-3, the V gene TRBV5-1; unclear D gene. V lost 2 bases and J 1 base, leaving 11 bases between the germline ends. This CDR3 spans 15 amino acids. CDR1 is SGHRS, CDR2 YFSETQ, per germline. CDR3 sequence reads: CASSLPPAGTDTQYF. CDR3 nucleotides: TGCGCCAGCAGCTTACCACCGGCGGGCACAGATACGCAGTATTTT.

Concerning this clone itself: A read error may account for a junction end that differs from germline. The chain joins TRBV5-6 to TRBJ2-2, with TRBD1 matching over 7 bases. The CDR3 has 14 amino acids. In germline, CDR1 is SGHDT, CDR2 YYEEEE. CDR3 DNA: TGTGCCAGCAGGTTGGGCCAGGGGGCCGGGGAGCTGTTTTTT. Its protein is CASRLGQGAGELFF.

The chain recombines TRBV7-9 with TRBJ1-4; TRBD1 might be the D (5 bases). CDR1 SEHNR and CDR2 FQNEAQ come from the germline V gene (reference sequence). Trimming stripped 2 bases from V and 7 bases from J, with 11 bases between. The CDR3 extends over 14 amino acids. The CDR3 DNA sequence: TGTGCCAGCAGCTTATCCGGGGGAGGTGAAAAACTGTTTTTT. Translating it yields CASSLSGGGEKLFF.

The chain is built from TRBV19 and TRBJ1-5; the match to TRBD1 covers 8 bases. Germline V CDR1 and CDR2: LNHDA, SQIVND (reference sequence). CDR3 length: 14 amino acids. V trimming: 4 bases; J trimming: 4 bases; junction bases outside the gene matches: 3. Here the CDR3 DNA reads TGTGCCAGTAGTAGCCGACAGGGGAATCAGCCCCAGCATTTT. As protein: CASSSRQGNQPQHF.

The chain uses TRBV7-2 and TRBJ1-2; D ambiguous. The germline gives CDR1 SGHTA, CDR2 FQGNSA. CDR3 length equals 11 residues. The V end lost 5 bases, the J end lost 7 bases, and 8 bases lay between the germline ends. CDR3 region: CASSPLVGYTF. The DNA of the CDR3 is TGTGCCAGCAGCCCCCTTGTTGGCTACACCTTC. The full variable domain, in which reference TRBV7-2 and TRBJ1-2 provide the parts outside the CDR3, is GAGVSQSPSNKVTEKGKDVELRCDPISGHTALYWYRQSLGQGLEFLIYFQGNSAPDKSGLPSDRFSAERTGGSVSTLTIQRTQQEDSAVYLCASSPLVGYTFGSGTRLTVV.

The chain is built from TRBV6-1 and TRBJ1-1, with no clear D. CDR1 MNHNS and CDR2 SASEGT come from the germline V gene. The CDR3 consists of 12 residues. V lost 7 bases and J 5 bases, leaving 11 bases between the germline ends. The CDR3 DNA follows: TGTGCCAGCACGAGAGTGTCGACTGAAGCTTTCTTT. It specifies CASTRVSTEAFF.

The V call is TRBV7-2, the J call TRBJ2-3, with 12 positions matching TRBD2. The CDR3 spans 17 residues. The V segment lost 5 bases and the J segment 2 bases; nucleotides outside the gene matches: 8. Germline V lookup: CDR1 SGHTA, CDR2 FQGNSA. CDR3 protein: CASSRTGLAGITDTQYF. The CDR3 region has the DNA TGTGCCAGCAGCCGCACAGGACTAGCGGGGATCACAGATACGCAGTATTTT.

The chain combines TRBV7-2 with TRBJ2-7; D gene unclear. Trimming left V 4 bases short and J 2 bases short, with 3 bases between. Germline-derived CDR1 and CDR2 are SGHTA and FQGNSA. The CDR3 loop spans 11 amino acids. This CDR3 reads CASSSTYEQYF. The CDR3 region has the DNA TGTGCCAGCAGCTCAACCTACGAGCAGTACTTC. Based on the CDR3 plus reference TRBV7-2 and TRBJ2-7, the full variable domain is GAGVSQSPSNKVTEKGKDVELRCDPISGHTALYWYRQSLGQGLEFLIYFQGNSAPDKSGLPSDRFSAERTGGSVSTLTIQRTQQEDSAVYLCASSSTYEQYFGPGTRLTVT.

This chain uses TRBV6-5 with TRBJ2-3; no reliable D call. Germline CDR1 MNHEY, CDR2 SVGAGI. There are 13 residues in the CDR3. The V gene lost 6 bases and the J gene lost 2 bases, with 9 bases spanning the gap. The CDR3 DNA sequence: TGTGCCAGCAGAGAGGATCCCACAGATACGCAGTATTTT. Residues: CASREDPTDTQYF.